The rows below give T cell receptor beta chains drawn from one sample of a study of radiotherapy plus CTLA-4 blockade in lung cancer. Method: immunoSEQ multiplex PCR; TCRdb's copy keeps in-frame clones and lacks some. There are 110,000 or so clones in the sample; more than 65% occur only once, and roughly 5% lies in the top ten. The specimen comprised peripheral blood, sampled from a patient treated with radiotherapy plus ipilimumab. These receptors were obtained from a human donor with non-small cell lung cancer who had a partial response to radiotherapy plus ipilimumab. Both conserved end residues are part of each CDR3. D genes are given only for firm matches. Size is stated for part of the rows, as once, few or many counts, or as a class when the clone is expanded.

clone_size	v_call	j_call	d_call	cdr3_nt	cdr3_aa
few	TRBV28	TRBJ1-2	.	TGTGCCAGCAGTCTAGGACAGAGGTTAGGGTATGGCTACACCTTC	CASSLGQRLGYGYTF
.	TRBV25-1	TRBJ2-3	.	TGTGCCAGCAGTGATTGGGGAGGATCAGATACGCAGTATTTT	CASSDWGGSDTQYF
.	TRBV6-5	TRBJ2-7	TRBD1	TGTGCCAGCACCCCCAGAGGGGACAGCTACGAGCAGTACTTC	CASTPRGDSYEQYF
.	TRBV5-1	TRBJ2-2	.	TGCGCCAGCAGCTCCTCAATGGCAGGCAACGGGGAGCTGTTTTTT	CASSSSMAGNGELFF
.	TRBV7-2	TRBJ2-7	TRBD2	TGTGCCAGCAGCTCGACAGTCGGGAGGTCCCCCTACGAGCAGTACTTC	CASSSTVGRSPYEQYF
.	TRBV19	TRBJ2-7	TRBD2	TGTGCCAGTAAAATGGGGACTACATCCTCCGAGCAGTACTTC	CASKMGTTSSEQYF
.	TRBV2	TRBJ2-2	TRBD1	TGTGCCAGCATCCCAGACAGGGGGGGAGCCGGGGAGCTGTTTTTT	CASIPDRGGAGELFF
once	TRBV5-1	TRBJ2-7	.	TGCGCCAGCAGCTTGGGGGCGGGTTACCCGGGGGAGCAGTACTTC	CASSLGAGYPGEQYF
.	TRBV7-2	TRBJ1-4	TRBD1	TGTGCCAGCAGCCATAGACAGGGAAGCGAAAAACTGTTTTTT	CASSHRQGSEKLFF
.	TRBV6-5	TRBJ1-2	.	TGTGCCAGCAGTTACTCCCCGGGAGGGAATGGCTACACCTTC	CASSYSPGGNGYTF
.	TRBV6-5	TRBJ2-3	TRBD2	TGTGCCAGCAGTCGCGCGGGAGTCTCAGATACGCAGTATTTT	CASSRAGVSDTQYF
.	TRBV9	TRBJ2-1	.	TGTGCCAGCAGCGTAGAAGGGAGCTCCCACAATGAGCAGTTCTTC	CASSVEGSSHNEQFF
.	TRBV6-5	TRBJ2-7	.	TGTGCCAGCAGTTATCAAAGCGGTTATAATAACTACGAGCAGTACTTC	CASSYQSGYNNYEQYF
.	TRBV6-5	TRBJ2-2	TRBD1	TGTGCCAGCGTCAATGGCAGGGGGCGCACCGGGGAGCTGTTTTTT	CASVNGRGRTGELFF
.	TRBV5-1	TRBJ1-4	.	TGCGCCAGCAGCTTGGGGGGCGCAGGGGCTAATGAAAAACTGTTTTTT	CASSLGGAGANEKLFF
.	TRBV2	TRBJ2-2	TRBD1	TGTGCCAGCAGTGGAGGGACAGGGGCTAACACCGGGGAGCTGTTTTTT	CASSGGTGANTGELFF
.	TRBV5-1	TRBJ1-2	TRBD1	TGCGCCAGCAGCGTCGGACAGGGGGCGTTTGGCTACACCTTC	CASSVGQGAFGYTF
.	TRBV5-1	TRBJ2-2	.	TGCGCCAGCAGCGCCGGGACAACCAACACCGGGGAGCTGTTTTTT	CASSAGTTNTGELFF
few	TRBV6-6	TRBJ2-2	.	TGTGCCAGCACTGACGGCGGCGGGGAGCTGTTTTTT	CASTDGGGELFF
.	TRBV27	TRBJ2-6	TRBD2	TGTGCCAGCAGACCCGGGACTAAGAGCTCTGGGGCCAACGTCCTGACTTTC	CASRPGTKSSGANVLTF
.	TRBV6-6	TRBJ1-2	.	TGTGCCAGCAGTTACCTTGCGGGGGCCCAGGACTATGGCTACACCTTC	CASSYLAGAQDYGYTF
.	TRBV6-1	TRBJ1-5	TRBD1	TGTGCCAGCAGGACGCGGACAGGGGATCAGCCCCAGCATTTT	CASRTRTGDQPQHF
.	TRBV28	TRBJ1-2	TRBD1	TGTGCCAGCAGTTCGCTACAGGGGGCTGGATTTGGCTACACCTTC	CASSSLQGAGFGYTF
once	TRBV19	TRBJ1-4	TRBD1	TGTGCCAGTAGTACCGTGACAGGGGGAAATGAAAAACTGTTTTTT	CASSTVTGGNEKLFF
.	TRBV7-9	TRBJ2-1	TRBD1	TGTGCCAGCAGCCCGGGGACAGGGAGCTCCTACAATGAGCAGTTCTTC	CASSPGTGSSYNEQFF
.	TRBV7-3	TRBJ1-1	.	TGTGCCAGCAGCGCCTACAGGGCCACTGAAGCTTTCTTT	CASSAYRATEAFF
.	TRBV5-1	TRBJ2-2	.	TGCGCCAGCAGCTTGGCCCTGGGGGGCACCGGGGAGCTGTTTTTT	CASSLALGGTGELFF
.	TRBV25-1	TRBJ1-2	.	TGTGCCAGCAGTGAATCAGGCCAGGGTTTCCATGGCTACACCTTC	CASSESGQGFHGYTF
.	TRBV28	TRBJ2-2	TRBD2	TGTGCCAGCAGTTCTAGCGGAAACACCGGGGAGCTGTTTTTT	CASSSSGNTGELFF
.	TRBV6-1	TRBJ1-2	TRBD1	TGTGCCAGCAAGACAGGGGCAACCGGAGGCTACACCTTC	CASKTGATGGYTF
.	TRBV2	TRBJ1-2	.	TGTGCCAGCAGTGATCAATTAGGGAGTGCCTATGGCTACACCTTC	CASSDQLGSAYGYTF
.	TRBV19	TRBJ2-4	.	TGTGCCAGTAGTATAGCAGGGACCAAAAACATTCAGTACTTC	CASSIAGTKNIQYF
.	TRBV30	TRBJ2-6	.	TGTGCCTGGAGTTCCGGACAGTCTGGGGCCAACGTCCTGACTTTC	CAWSSGQSGANVLTF
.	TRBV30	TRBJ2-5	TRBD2	TGTGCCTGGAGTGGACTAGCGGGACAGTACTTC	CAWSGLAGQYF
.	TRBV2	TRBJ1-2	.	TGTGCCAGCACGCTGGACAAGGGGTATGGCTACACCTTC	CASTLDKGYGYTF
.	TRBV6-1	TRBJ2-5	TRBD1	TGTGCCGGGCACAGGGGGTCGAAGTTGCAAGAGACCCAGTACTTC	CAGHRGSKLQETQYF
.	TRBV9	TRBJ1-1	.	TGTGCCAGCAGCGGCCCCGTCGACAGGACTGAAGCTTTCTTT	CASSGPVDRTEAFF
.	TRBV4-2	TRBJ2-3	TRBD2	TGTGCCAGCAGCCAAGATACTATTACTAGCGGGTCCTACACAGATACGCAGTATTTT	CASSQDTITSGSYTDTQYF
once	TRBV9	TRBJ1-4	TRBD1	TGTGCCAGCAGCGTAGGACAGGGGGCGCTTGGTGAAAAACTGTTTTTT	CASSVGQGALGEKLFF
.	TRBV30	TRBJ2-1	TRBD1	TGTGCCTATGACAGGGTCTCCTACAATGAGCAGTTCTTC	CAYDRVSYNEQFF
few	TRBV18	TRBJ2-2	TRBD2	TGTGCCAGCTCACCAGATCTACTAGCGGGAGCCGGGGAGCTGTTTTTT	CASSPDLLAGAGELFF
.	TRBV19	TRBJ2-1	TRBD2	TGTGCCAGTAGTATGGCGGGAACTAGCGGGACAAATGAGCAGTTCTTC	CASSMAGTSGTNEQFF
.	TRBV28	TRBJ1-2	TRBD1	TGTGCCAGCAGTTTAGGAACGGACAGGGAGAACTATGGCTACACCTTC	CASSLGTDRENYGYTF
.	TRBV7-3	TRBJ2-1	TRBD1	TGTGCCAGCTCCCCCGACAGGGGCCACAATGAGCAGTTCTTC	CASSPDRGHNEQFF
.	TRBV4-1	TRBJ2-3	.	TGCGCCAGCAGCTTTCAGGGCTCAAGCACAGATACGCAGTATTTT	CASSFQGSSTDTQYF
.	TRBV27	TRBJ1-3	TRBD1	TGTGCCAGCAGTTTATCGAAGACAGGGAACTCTGGAAACACCATATATTTT	CASSLSKTGNSGNTIYF
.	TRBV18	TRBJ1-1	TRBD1	TGTGCCAGCTCACCTTCAGGGGGGTATGGAAGCACTGAAGCTTTCTTT	CASSPSGGYGSTEAFF
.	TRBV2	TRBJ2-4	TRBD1	TGTGCCAGCAGCCCGGACAGGGATAGCATTCAGTACTTC	CASSPDRDSIQYF
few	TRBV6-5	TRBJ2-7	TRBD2	TGTGCCAGCAGGGCACGAGGACTAGCCGGCGAGCAGTACTTC	CASRARGLAGEQYF
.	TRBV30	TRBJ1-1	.	TGTGCCTGGAGTGTAGGGGGACATTCGAACACTGAAGCTTTCTTT	CAWSVGGHSNTEAFF
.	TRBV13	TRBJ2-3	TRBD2	TGTGCCAGCAGCTCTTCCCCTCTCCGGGTGGGAGGGCCCGGCGATACGCAGTATTTT	CASSSSPLRVGGPGDTQYF
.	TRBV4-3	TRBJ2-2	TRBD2	TGCGCCAGCAGCCAAGAAGGGAGGGGAGGAGGAGAGCTGTTTTTT	CASSQEGRGGGELFF
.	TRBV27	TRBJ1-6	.	TGTGCCAGCAGTTTCCCAAAATCACCCCTCCACTTT	CASSFPKSPLHF
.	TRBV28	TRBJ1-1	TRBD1	TGTGCCAGCAGTTTCAGGGGGCTAACTGAAGCTTTCTTT	CASSFRGLTEAFF
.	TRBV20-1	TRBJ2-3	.	TGCAGTGCTGTCATCACAGATACGCAGTATTTT	CSAVITDTQYF
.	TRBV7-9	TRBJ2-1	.	TGTGCCAGCAGCTTAGGGGGGGAATCCTACAATGAGCAGTTCTTC	CASSLGGESYNEQFF
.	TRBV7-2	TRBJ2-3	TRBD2	TGTGCCAGCAGCGATCCTAAGCGGGAGGTTCGGGGTACGCAGTATTTT	CASSDPKREVRGTQYF
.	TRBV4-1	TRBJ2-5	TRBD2	TGCGCCAGCAGCCGAGGGGGGAGCGGGAGGAAAGAGACCCAGTACTTC	CASSRGGSGRKETQYF